Each of the 14 T cell receptor beta chains below was sequenced from the same sample in a study of identical twins. TCRdb processed the 5' RACE reads anew with MiXCR; each CDR3 protein has one entry. The data contain about 530,000 distinct CDR3 sequences, 20% to 25% of them singletons. These data were likewise used in another study, on yellow fever vaccine responses in identical twins.

Sequenced input: CD4+ T cells sorted from blood. The receptors were sampled from a woman aged 18-29 years in good health.

V and J are TRBV6-1 and TRBJ2-3; either TRBD1 or TRBD2 may supply D (6 bases each). This CDR3 spans 16 amino acids. CDR1 is MNHNS and CDR2 is SASEGT in the germline V gene. The V end lost 7 bases, the J end lost 2 bases, and 19 bases lay between the germline ends. The CDR3 DNA is TGTGCCAGCAATGGAGGGGCAGGGGTCCTCACAGATACGCAGTATTTT. Translation gives CASNGGAGVLTDTQYF.

This clonotype was counted at least ten times. V gene TRBV15 combines with J gene TRBJ2-3, with 7 bases fitting TRBD1. The CDR3 totals 13 residues. V lost 7 bases, J lost 6 bases, and 7 bases stayed unmatched. Germline CDR1 and CDR2: LNHNV and YYDKDF (reference sequence). CDR3 nucleotides: TGTGCCACCAAGACAGGGAAGGAGGATACGCAGTATTTT. Protein: CATKTGKEDTQYF.

The V and J genes are TRBV21-1 and TRBJ2-7; TRBD2 is the table's D call and was not checked against the DNA. TRBV21-1 is deemed a pseudogene. This CDR3 spans 17 amino acids. The CDR3 is CASSKAGPSGRNYEQYF. Here the CDR3 DNA reads TGTGCCAGCAGCAAAGCTGGGCCTAGCGGGAGGAACTACGAGCAGTACTTC.

V and J are TRBV20-1 and TRBJ1-2; D not resolved. V gave up 0 bases and J gave up 8 bases, with 10 bases separating them. Per the germline V gene, CDR1 is DFQATT and CDR2 is SNEGSKA (reference sequence). This CDR3 contains 12 residues. The CDR3 sequence: CSARDLDTGYTF. The CDR3 DNA sequence: TGCAGTGCTAGAGACTTAGATACGGGCTACACCTTC.

The CDR3 nucleotides are TGTGCCAGCAGGCCATTAACCGGGACTAGCGGTAAGAACAATGAGCAGTTCTTC. Translated, it gives CASRPLTGTSGKNNEQFF. The V and J genes are TRBV12-3 or TRBV12-4 and TRBJ2-1; TRBD2 aligns across 11 bases. Unmatched junction bases numbered 15, after V lost 6 bases and J lost 5 bases. The CDR3 runs to 18 residues.

In its sample, this clonotype was seen a few times. V usage is TRBV2 and J usage is TRBJ2-1; D gene uncertain. The CDR3 contains 11 residues. Between the trimmed V and J ends, which lost 3 bases and 5 bases, there was a span of 2 bases. From germline, CDR1 is SNHLY and CDR2 FYNNEI. CDR3 DNA sequence: TGTGCCAGCAGTGAGGACAATGAGCAGTTCTTC. This gives the protein CASSEDNEQFF. Full variable domain (outside the CDR3, taken from reference TRBV2 and TRBJ2-1): EPEVTQTPSHQVTQMGQEVILRCVPISNHLYFYWYRQILGQKVEFLVSFYNNEISEKSEIFDDQFSVERPDGSNFTLKIRSTKLEDSAMYFCASSEDNEQFFGPGTRLTVL.

This clonotype was detected only a few times. This chain links TRBV12-3 or TRBV12-4 with TRBJ2-7; the match to TRBD1 covers 12 bases. The CDR3 length is 14 residues. V lost 6 bases to trimming and J lost 3 bases; unmatched junction nucleotides: 3. The CDR3 nucleotides are TGTGCCAGCAGGGGACAGGGGGCAGGCTACGAGCAGTACTTC. This codes for CASRGQGAGYEQYF.

The chain joins TRBV6-5 to TRBJ2-3, with D perhaps matching TRBD2 (6 bases). V was clipped by 4 bases and J by 2 bases, with 13 bases between them. Germline V gene sequence: CDR1 MNHEY, CDR2 SVGAGI. CDR3 length: 15 residues. CDR3 sequence: CASSSGRTVTDTQYF. CDR3 bases: TGTGCCAGCAGTTCGGGGAGGACGGTCACAGATACGCAGTATTTT.

This clonotype was seen a handful of times. This chain joins TRBV10-2 and TRBJ1-1, with 7 positions matching TRBD1. The CDR3 has 15 amino acids. Germline values: CDR1 WSHSY, CDR2 SAAADI. The junction had 8 bases not matched to a gene; V was cut back by 6 bases and J by 1 base. CDR3 in amino acids: CASRQQGRGNTEAFF. CDR3 nucleotide sequence: TGCGCCAGCAGACAACAGGGGAGAGGGAACACTGAAGCTTTCTTT.

This clonotype was recorded a few times. The chain couples TRBV12-3 or TRBV12-4 to TRBJ2-7; 9 nucleotides agree with TRBD1. The junction had 3 bases not matched to a gene; V was cut back by 0 bases and J by 3 bases. The CDR3 totals 15 residues. As DNA, the CDR3 is TGTGCCAGCAGTTTAGCGCGGGGACAGGGCTACGAGCAGTACTTC. It specifies CASSLARGQGYEQYF.

This chain connects TRBV3-1 to TRBJ1-2, with 9 nucleotides matching TRBD1. The germline V gene has CDR1 LGHDT and CDR2 YNNKEL (reference sequence). CDR3 size: 13 residues. Losses at the gene ends were 4 bases for V and 6 bases for J; bases not matched to a gene: 3. The CDR3: CASSRGQGHGYTF. As DNA, the CDR3 is TGTGCCAGCAGCCGCGGACAGGGGCATGGCTACACCTTC.

V usage is TRBV6-2 or TRBV6-3 and J usage is TRBJ2-3; D remains ambiguous. Germline CDR1 is MNHEY and CDR2 is SVGEGT. V was pared by 5 bases and J by 6 bases, with 12 bases between. The CDR3 runs 13 residues. The CDR3 DNA is TGTGCCAGCAGTCTGTCCCCCCCCGATACGCAGTATTTT. Translation gives CASSLSPPDTQYF.

In its sample, this clonotype was seen a few times. This chain connects TRBV7-8 to TRBJ2-1, with D possibly TRBD2 on 5 matching bases. The CDR3 is made up of 13 amino acids. Germline V gene lookup returns CDR1 SGHVS and CDR2 FQNEAQ. V gave up 3 bases and J gave up 8 bases, with 11 bases separating them. The CDR3 sequence is CASSFGMRDEQFF. CDR3 bases: TGTGCCAGCAGCTTTGGTATGCGGGATGAGCAGTTCTTC.

CDR3 nucleotides: TGCGCCAGCAGCCCCGGACTAGCGGGGGGGATAGCCAAAAACATTCAGTACTTC. Its translation: CASSPGLAGGIAKNIQYF. The chain employs TRBV4-1 and TRBJ2-4, with 15 bases identical to TRBD2. There are 18 residues in the CDR3. V gave up 4 bases and J gave up 0 bases; unmatched junction bases: 4. Germline loops: CDR1 MGHRA, CDR2 YSYEKL.